The entry below describes one T cell receptor beta chain. This clonotype showed up just a few times. Its target antigen remains unknown. No much larger clone is present one base from it, and per-base qualities are unavailable. This record comes from a study of blood T cells in healthy people across ages (dated by TCRdb to about 2015). With regard to the full study: In model experiments, template switching captured roughly one uniquely barcoded TCR beta cDNA molecule for every two T cells. Age-related changes in TCR beta repertoire diversity were measured in the study by deep sequencing normalized with unique cDNA molecular identifiers. Donors were grouped into four age groups: young (average 16 years), middle-aged (39), aged (around 56) and long-lived (approximately 78). To avoid experimental bias, donors of different ages were distributed randomly across sequencing lanes. The study analyzed two additional independent replicas of 1 million unique cDNA reads from the same blood draw for two donors, one aged 18 to 29 and one aged 80 or older.

What the work shows at the level of the full study, not this receptor alone: Observed TCR beta diversity correlated strongly with the percentage of naive T cells measured by flow cytometry. Observed TCR beta diversity per million T cells fell roughly linearly with age, and a significant reduction was already apparent by age approximately 41. Estimates of total diversity from one million sequenced T cells were regarded as lower bounds and underestimates. Conclusive comparison of naive and antigen-experienced compartments was prevented by the profiling of bulk unsorted PBMCs. Compared with the aged group, the long-lived group had more naive CD4+ T cells, fewer expanded clones and increased TCR diversity, suggesting age selection. Because the CMV infection status of the donors was unknown, age-related changes in expanded clonotypes may potentially have been confounded.

Donors were 39 systemically healthy Caucasian individuals from Russia aged roughly 6 to 90 years. Approximately 10 milliliters of peripheral blood were collected from each donor into EDTA-treated Vacutainer tubes. Ficoll-Paque density-gradient centrifugation was used to isolate PBMCs, with at least 6.5 million per sample. Trizol reagent was used to extract total RNA from the PBMCs, yielding at least 6 micrograms per sample. For every donor, an aliquot of PBMCs went through flow cytometry to measure the percentages of naive CD45RAhigh/CD27high T cells. The method was 5' RACE. Sequencing was carried out with an Illumina HiSeq 2500. A second PCR of about 6 to 11 cycles was run with a J-beta primer mix and a sample-barcoded 5' primer. Each TCR beta cDNA molecule received a unique molecular identifier from a template-switch 5' adaptor carrying 12 random nucleotides. At least 2.5 million CDR3-containing paired-end reads were obtained from each sample. First-strand cDNA synthesis was performed from all RNA using the Mint cDNA synthesis kit, with priming by a TRBC-specific oligonucleotide. All cDNA was treated with uracil-DNA glycosylase and then went through a first 18-cycle PCR with the universal primers M1SS and BC2_uni_R. The paper's data handling went like this. Normalization of each sample was performed by random selection of 1 million high-quality reads, each carrying a distinct molecular identifier. Reads with shared molecular identifiers were discarded instead of being binned into consensus sequences. MiTCR, with a Q25 quality threshold and the strictest error-elimination algorithm, was used for CDR3 identification, clonotype clustering and error correction. Lower-bound total TCR beta diversity was estimated with a nonparametric unseen species model using Euler transformation. Using fastp at Q25 and MiXCR, TCRdb reprocessed the public reads and kept productive beta chains. Entries that share a CDR3 protein sequence are merged under the most common genes and DNA. The V and J calls follow TCRdb's processing rather than the paper's. The sample table records fewer than 800,000 distinct CDR3 sequences; 49% of these occur just once. About a third of the sample rests with the top ten.

The germline V gene specifies SGHNT as CDR1 and YENEEA as CDR2. V is shortened by 3 bases, J by 7 bases, and the region joining them spans 19 bases. The cysteine opens and the phenylalanine closes a CDR3 of 16 amino acids. Only the CDR3 DNA is retained, 48 bases long and in frame from the first base. Source material: blood. The sequence was obtained from a woman in her fifties or sixties in good health. The rearrangement combines TRBV11-3 with TRBJ2-4, with TRBD1 tentatively as D gene (6 bases match). The DNA sequence follows: TGTGCCAGCAGCTTCTTCCAGGACAGTGCCCGGAACATTCAGTACTTC. It encodes CASSFFQDSARNIQYF.